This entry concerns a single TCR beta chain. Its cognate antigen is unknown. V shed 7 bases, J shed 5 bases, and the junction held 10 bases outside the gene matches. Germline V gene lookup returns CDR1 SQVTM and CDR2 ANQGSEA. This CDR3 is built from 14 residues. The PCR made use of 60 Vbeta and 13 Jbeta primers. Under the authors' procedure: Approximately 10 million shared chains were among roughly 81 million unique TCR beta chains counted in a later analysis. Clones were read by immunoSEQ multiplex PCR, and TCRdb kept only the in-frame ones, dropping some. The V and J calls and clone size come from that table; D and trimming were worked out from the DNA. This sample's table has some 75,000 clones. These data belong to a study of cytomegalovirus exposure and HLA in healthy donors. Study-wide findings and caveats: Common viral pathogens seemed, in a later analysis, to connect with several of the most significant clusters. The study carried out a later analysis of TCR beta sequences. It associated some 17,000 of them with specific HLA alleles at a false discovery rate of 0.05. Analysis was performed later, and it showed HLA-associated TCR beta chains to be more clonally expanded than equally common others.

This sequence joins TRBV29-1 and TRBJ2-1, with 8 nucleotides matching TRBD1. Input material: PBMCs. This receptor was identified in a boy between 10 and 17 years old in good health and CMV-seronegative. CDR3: CSGRRTGTDNEQFF. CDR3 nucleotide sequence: TGCAGCGGCCGTAGGACAGGGACCGACAATGAGCAGTTCTTC.